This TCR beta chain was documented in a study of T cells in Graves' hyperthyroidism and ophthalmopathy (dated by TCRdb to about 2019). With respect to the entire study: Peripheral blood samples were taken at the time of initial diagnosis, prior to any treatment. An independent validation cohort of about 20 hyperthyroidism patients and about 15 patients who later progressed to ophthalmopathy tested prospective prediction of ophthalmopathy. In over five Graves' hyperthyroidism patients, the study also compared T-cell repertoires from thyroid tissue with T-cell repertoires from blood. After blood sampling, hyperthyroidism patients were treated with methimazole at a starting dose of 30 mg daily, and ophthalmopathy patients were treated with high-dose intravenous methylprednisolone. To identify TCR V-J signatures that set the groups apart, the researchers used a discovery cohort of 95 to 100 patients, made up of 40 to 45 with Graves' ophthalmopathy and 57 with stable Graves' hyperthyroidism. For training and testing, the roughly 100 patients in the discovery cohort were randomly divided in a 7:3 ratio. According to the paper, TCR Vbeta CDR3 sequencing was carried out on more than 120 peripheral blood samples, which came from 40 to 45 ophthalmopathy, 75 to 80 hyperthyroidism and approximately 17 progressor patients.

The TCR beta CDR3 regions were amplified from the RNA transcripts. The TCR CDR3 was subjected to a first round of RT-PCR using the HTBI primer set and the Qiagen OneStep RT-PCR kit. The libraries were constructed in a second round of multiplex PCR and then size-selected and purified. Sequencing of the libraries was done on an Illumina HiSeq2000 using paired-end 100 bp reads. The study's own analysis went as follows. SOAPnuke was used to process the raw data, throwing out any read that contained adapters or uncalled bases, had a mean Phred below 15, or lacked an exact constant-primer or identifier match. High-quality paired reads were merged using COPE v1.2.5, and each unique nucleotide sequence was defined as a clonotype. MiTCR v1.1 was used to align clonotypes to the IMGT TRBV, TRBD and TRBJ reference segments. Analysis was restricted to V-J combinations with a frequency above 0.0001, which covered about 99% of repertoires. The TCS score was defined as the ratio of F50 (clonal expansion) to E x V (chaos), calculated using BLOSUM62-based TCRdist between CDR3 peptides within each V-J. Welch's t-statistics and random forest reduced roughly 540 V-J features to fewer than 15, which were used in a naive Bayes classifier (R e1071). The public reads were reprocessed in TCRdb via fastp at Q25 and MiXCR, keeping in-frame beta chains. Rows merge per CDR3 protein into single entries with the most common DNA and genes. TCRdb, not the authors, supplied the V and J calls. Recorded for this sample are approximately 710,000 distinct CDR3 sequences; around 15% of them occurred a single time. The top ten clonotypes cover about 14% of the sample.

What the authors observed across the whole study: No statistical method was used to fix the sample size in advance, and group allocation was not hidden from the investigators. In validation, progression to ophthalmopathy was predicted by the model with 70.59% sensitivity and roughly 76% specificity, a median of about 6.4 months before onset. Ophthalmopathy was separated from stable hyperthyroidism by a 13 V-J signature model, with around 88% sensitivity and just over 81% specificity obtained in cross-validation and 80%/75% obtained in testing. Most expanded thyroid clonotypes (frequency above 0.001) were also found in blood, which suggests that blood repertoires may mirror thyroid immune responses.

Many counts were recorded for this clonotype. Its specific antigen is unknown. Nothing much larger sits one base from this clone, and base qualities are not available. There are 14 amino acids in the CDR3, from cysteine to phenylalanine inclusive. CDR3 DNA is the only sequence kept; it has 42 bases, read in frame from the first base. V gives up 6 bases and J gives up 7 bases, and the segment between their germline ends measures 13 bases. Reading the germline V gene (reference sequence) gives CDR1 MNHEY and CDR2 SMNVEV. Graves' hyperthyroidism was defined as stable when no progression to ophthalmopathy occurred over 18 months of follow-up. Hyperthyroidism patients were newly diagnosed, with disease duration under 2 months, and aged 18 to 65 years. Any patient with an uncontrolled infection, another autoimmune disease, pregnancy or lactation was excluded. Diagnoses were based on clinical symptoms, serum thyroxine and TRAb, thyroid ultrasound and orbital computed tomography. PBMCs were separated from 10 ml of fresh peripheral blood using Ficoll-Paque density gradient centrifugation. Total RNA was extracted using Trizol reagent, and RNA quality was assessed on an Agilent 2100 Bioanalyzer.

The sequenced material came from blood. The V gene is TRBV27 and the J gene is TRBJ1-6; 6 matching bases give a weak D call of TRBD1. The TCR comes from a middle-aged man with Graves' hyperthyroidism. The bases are TGTGCCAGCAGACTCAGGGGAGTGAATTCACCCCTCCACTTT. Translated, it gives CASRLRGVNSPLHF.